This note documents a single T cell receptor (beta chain) sequence. This entry belongs to a study of blood T cell repertoires in COVID-19. The wider study: Acute and convalescent COVID-19 samples came from the United States, Italy and Spain. The analysed material was cDNA or gDNA that came from T cells, B-cell-depleted T cells, or PBMCs.

This CDR3 contains 15 residues. Germline V gene data show CDR1 as LGHNA and CDR2 as YSLEER. Trimming cost V 0 bases and J 3 bases, with 8 bases left between them. Methods used by the authors: Amplification of reference gene primers provided the estimated nucleated cell counts. The repertoire was sequenced with immunoSEQ multiplex PCR; TCRdb's copy has only in-frame clones and lacks some. V, J and clone size are taken as reported in that table, and D and trimming were inferred from the DNA itself. This sample carries 110,000 or so clones, approximately 80% of them seen once, and the ten largest clones take around 8%.

The V and J genes are TRBV4-3 and TRBJ1-4, with D unresolved. The specimen was peripheral blood. The source is a woman in her thirties or forties with acute or convalescent COVID-19. Here the CDR3 reads CASSQDGHSNEKLFF. The CDR3 nucleotides read TGCGCCAGCAGCCAAGATGGGCATTCTAATGAAAAACTGTTTTTT.